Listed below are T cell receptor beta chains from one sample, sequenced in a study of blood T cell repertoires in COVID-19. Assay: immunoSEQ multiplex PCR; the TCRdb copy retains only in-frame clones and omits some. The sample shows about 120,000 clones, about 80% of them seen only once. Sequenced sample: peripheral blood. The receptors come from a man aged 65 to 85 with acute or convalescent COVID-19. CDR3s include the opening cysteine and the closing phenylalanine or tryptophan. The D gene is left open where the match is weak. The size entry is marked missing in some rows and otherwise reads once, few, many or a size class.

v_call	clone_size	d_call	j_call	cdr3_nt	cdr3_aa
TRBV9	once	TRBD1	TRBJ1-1	TGTGCCAGCAGCGTGTCGGGACAGCTGAACACTGAAGCTTTCTTT	CASSVSGQLNTEAFF
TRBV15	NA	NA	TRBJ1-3	TGTGCCACCAGCAGACCCGTTGCGGCTGGAAACACCATATATTTT	CATSRPVAAGNTIYF
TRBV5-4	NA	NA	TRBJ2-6	TGTGCCAGCAGGGCCGATGGGGCCAACGTCCTGACTTTC	CASRADGANVLTF
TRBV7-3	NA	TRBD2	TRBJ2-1	TGTGCCAGCAGCTACTCTAGCGGGAGGGGGATCGGTGAGCAGTTCTTC	CASSYSSGRGIGEQFF
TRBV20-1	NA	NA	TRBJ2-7	TGCAGTGCTGACATGGCCCTCGAGCAGTACTTC	CSADMALEQYF
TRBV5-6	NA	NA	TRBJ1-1	TGTGCCAGCGGAACGACAGAGAAGAACACTGAAGCTTTCTTT	CASGTTEKNTEAFF
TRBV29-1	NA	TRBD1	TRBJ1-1	TGCAGCGGACAGGGGGCCTTGAGCACTGAAGCTTTCTTT	CSGQGALSTEAFF
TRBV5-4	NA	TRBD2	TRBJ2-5	TGTGCCAGCAGCTTGACTAGCGGAGGGGAGACCCAGTACTTC	CASSLTSGGETQYF
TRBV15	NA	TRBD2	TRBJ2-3	TGTGCCACCAGCTCCGGGACTAGCGGCTATACGCAGTATTTT	CATSSGTSGYTQYF
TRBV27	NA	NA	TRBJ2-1	TGTGCCAGCACCCGGGACAGGGGGATAGCGGGAGGGCCGCGGGAGCAGTTCTTC	CASTRDRGIAGGPREQFF
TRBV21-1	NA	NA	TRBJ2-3	TGTGCCAGCAGCAAAGGTTGGACAGGCCTCCTCACAGATACGCAGTATTTT	CASSKGWTGLLTDTQYF
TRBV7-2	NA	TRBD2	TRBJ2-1	TGTGCCAGCAGCTTACTAGCGGGGGGGCCAATTGAGCAGTTCTTC	CASSLLAGGPIEQFF
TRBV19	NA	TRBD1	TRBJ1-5	TGTGCCAGTAGCAGGGGGGAAGAACAGCCCCAGCATTTT	CASSRGEEQPQHF
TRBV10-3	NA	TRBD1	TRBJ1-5	TGTGCCATCAGCGTGGGACAGACCAATCAGCCCCAGCATTTT	CAISVGQTNQPQHF
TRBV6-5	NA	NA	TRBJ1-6	TGTGCCAGCAGTTACGGGGGGGGGAATTCACCCCTCCACTTT	CASSYGGGNSPLHF
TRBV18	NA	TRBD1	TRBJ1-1	TGTGCCAGCTCACCAAGCCAGGGGGACACTGAAGCTTTCTTT	CASSPSQGDTEAFF
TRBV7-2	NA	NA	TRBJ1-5	TGTGCCAGCAGCTTATCTCTACAGGGTGTAGGTCAGCCCCAGCATTTT	CASSLSLQGVGQPQHF
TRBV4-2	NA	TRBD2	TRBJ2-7	TGTGCCAGCAGCCAGGTTGGGGAGGGCGACGACTACGAGCAGTACTTC	CASSQVGEGDDYEQYF
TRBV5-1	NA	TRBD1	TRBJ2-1	TGCGCCAGCAGCCTGGAGCGAGGTGGGGACAGGGCCTACAATGAGCAGTTCTTC	CASSLERGGDRAYNEQFF
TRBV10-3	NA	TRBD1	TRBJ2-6	TGTGCCTCTCGGACAGGGAGCTCTGGGGCCAACGTCCTGACTTTC	CASRTGSSGANVLTF
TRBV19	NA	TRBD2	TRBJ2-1	TGTGCCAGTAGTATAGCCCCATTAGCGGGAGGCTATGAGCAGTTCTTC	CASSIAPLAGGYEQFF
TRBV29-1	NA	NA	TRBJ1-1	TGCAGCGTTTTAACAGCGAACACTGAAGCTTTCTTT	CSVLTANTEAFF
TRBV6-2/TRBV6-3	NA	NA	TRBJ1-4	TGTGCCAGCAGTTCCTCGAACACGGGAAGGATGGTGTTTTTT	CASSSSNTGRMVFF
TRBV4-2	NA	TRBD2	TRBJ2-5	TGTGCCAGCAGCCAGCGCGCGGGGGGGTGGGAGACCCAGTACTTC	CASSQRAGGWETQYF
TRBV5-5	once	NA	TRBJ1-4	TGTGCCAGCAGCTTGGGGGGAAGCGGTGAAAAACTGTTTTTT	CASSLGGSGEKLFF
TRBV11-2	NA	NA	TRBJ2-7	TGTGCCAGCAGCTTAAAGTCCAGGCTCAACTACGAGCAGTACTTC	CASSLKSRLNYEQYF
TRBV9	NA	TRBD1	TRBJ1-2	TGTGCCAGCAGCGAATGGACAGGGGGCCTCTATGGCTACACCTTC	CASSEWTGGLYGYTF
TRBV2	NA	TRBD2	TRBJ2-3	TGTGCCAGTGGAGCGGGGGCGGGAGATACGCAGTATTTT	CASGAGAGDTQYF
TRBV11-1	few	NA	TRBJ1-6	TGTGCCAGCAGCCGCGCAGGGAATAATTCACCCCTCCACTTT	CASSRAGNNSPLHF
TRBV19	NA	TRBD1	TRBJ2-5	TGTGCCAGTAGTCGAGGGGGAACAGGGGATCAAGAGACCCAGTACTTC	CASSRGGTGDQETQYF
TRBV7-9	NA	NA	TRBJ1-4	TGTGCCAGCAGCTCCCCAAGCCAGGGTCCCGCTAATGAAAAACTGTTTTTT	CASSSPSQGPANEKLFF
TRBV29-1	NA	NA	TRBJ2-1	TGCAGCGTGGGTCGACAGACCCAATACAATGAGCAGTTCTTC	CSVGRQTQYNEQFF
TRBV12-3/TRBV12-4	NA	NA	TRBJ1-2	TGTGCCAGCAGCCCTCAGGGTTATGGCTACACCTTC	CASSPQGYGYTF
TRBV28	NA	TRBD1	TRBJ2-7	TGTGCCAGCAGTCCGCCCTCGGGACAGAGGAGCTCCTACGAGCAGTACTTC	CASSPPSGQRSSYEQYF
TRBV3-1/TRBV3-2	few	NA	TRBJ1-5	TGTGCCAGCAGCCTTAAATCGGGGGGCAATCAGCCCCAGCATTTT	CASSLKSGGNQPQHF
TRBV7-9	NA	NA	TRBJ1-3	TGTGCCAGCAGCCTAAATTTTGGAAACACCATATATTTT	CASSLNFGNTIYF
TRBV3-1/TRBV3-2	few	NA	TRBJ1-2	TGTGCCAGCAGCCAAGAATATACGGGACAACGACATAACTATGGCTACACCTTC	CASSQEYTGQRHNYGYTF
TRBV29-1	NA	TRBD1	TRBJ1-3	TGCAGCGCCACCCTGGGACAGCCAAACACCATATATTTT	CSATLGQPNTIYF
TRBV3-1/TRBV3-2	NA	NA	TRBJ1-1	TGTGCCAGCAGAAACCCGGGGACTGAAGCTTTCTTT	CASRNPGTEAFF
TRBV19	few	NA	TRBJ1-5	TGTGCCAGTGCACGGGGGGTAGAGAATCAGCCCCAGCATTTT	CASARGVENQPQHF
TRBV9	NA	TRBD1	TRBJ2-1	TGTGCCAGCAGCGCCCGGGACAGCTCTAACAATGAGCAGTTCTTC	CASSARDSSNNEQFF
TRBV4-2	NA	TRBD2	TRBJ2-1	TGTGCCAGCAGCCATCCCGAGCTAGCGGGGGGTAGGAATGAGCAGTTCTTC	CASSHPELAGGRNEQFF
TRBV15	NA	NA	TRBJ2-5	TGTGCCACCAGCAGTTATACTCGGGGGGAGACCCAGTACTTC	CATSSYTRGETQYF
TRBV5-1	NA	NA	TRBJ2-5	TGCGCCAGCAGTCCCGGGGAGGATCGTGGGGAGACCCAGTACTTC	CASSPGEDRGETQYF
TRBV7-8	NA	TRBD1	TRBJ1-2	TGTGCCAGCAGTTTAAGCCAGGGGGAGCTCGCTAGCGGCTACACCTTC	CASSLSQGELASGYTF
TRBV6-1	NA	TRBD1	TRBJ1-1	TGTGCCAGCAGTGAACAGAAGGGGGCCGGAATGAACACTGAAGCTTTCTTT	CASSEQKGAGMNTEAFF
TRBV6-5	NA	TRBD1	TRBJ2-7	TGTGCCAGCAGACGCAAGCCGGGACAGAAGCAGTACTTC	CASRRKPGQKQYF